This TCR beta chain was obtained from a study of cytomegalovirus exposure and HLA in healthy donors. 13 Jbeta primers and 60 Vbeta primers were used for the PCR. Data came from immunoSEQ multiplex PCR; TCRdb stores just in-frame clones and leaves some out. The sample includes about 130,000 clones, approximately 85% of them seen just once. CDR1 is WSHSY, CDR2 SAAADI, per germline. The J segment lost 7 bases and the V segment lost 2 bases, leaving 13 bases of the junction unmatched. CDR3 length equals 16 residues. The TCR comes from a woman under 40 in good health and CMV-seropositive. V is TRBV10-2 and J is TRBJ2-7, with TRBD2 matching 8 bases. Input material: PBMCs. The CDR3 sequence: CASSEPYSGAPGEQYF. The CDR3 DNA is TGCGCCAGCAGTGAGCCCTATAGCGGGGCCCCTGGGGAGCAGTACTTC.